This TCR beta chain emerged from a study of T-cell memory formation after mild COVID-19. This clonotype was detected a few times. Its cognate antigen is unknown. The length of the CDR3 is 15 residues. The V gene lost 0 bases and the J gene lost 6 bases, with 11 bases spanning the gap. Looked up from germline, CDR1 is LGHNA and CDR2 is YSLEER. Study-level results: Mainly in CM and EM were contracting CD4+ clones; CD8+ were in EMRA.

One entry per CDR3 protein results from TCRdb running MiXCR on the 5' RACE reads. Counted here are some 250,000 distinct CDR3 sequences, roughly 18% occurring once; the ten biggest clones make up 23%. Sequenced sample: PBMCs or a T cell subset sorted from them (not recorded which). The receptor was derived from a man between 18 and 35 years old who had mild COVID-19 (a few samples of this study predate the infection). Cell type and time point are not known. The chain carries TRBV4-3 and TRBJ2-2; D gene uncertain. CDR3 coding DNA: TGCGCCAGCAGCCAAGATGGCGGTAGCCCCGGGGAGCTGTTTTTT. Its protein is CASSQDGGSPGELFF.